The entry below gives a single T cell receptor (beta chain) sequence along with its context. Its cognate antigen is unknown. The protocol was immunoSEQ multiplex PCR, while the TCRdb copy is restricted to in-frame clones and leaves out a portion. The table includes more than 150,000 clones, about 92% detected once. V was clipped by 3 bases and J by 4 bases; unmatched bases: 2. This CDR3 contains 14 residues. Looked up from germline, CDR1 is LNHDA and CDR2 is SQIVND (reference sequence). The data were obtained in a study of T cell responses to AZD1222 COVID-19 vaccine. Study-level findings and limits: Repertoires were obtained solely post-peak T cell response.

The sample consisted of peripheral blood, taken on day 0 of AZD1222 vaccination. The TCR was taken from an adult in good health. This chain joins TRBV19 and TRBJ2-7; 11 bases align to TRBD1. CDR3 in amino acids: CASSIGTGGYEQYF. CDR3 DNA sequence: TGTGCCAGTAGTATCGGGACAGGGGGTTACGAGCAGTACTTC.